One and the same sample provided the 10 T cell receptor beta chains below, sequenced in a study of shared clonotypes between healthy human individuals. The table came from immunoSEQ multiplex PCR; TCRdb's copy has only in-frame clones and leaves some out. The sample yields over 2 million clones, roughly 95% seen once. The source material was naive CD4+ T cells sorted from blood. Subset reported: CD45RA+ positively selected. Every receptor here comes from a young man in good health.

The chain combines TRBV6-4 with TRBJ1-5; no clear D gene. V dropped 7 bases and J dropped 0 bases, with 13 bases sitting between them. The CDR3 loop spans 15 amino acids. CDR1 and CDR2 (germline): MRHNA, SNTAGT. This chain's CDR3 is CASNGRAGSNQPQHF. The CDR3 DNA reads TGTGCCAGCAACGGGCGGGCAGGTAGCAATCAGCCCCAGCATTTT.

The chain joins TRBV28 to TRBJ2-5; 13 nucleotides line up with TRBD2. Germline assignment: CDR1 MDHEN and CDR2 SYDVKM. Trimming took 2 bases from V and 5 from J; bases not matched to a gene: 2. The CDR3 sequence is 15 residues long. For the CDR3, the DNA is TGTGCCAGCAGTTTAGGACTAGCGGGGGTGGAGACCCAGTACTTC. This codes for CASSLGLAGVETQYF.

The V and J genes are TRBV6-1 and TRBJ2-1; D gene uncertain. CDR3 length equals 13 residues. The V gene's germline CDR1 is MNHNS and CDR2 SASEGT. V gave up 3 bases and J gave up 2 bases, with 5 bases separating them. The CDR3: CASSDQAYNEQFF. CDR3 bases: TGTGCCAGCAGTGATCAAGCCTACAATGAGCAGTTCTTC.

This chain joins TRBV28 and TRBJ2-5, with a weak D call TRBD1 (5 bases). The V and J ends lost 8 bases and 11 bases respectively, with 24 bases between them. This CDR3 has 14 amino acids. The germline V gene encodes CDR1 MDHEN and CDR2 SYDVKM. The chain's CDR3 is CASGFTGAVTEQYF. The CDR3, as DNA: TGTGCCAGCGGGTTCACAGGCGCAGTTACTGAGCAGTACTTC.

This clone showed up just once. V gene TRBV7-6 combines with J gene TRBJ2-5, with a tentative D call TRBD1 (5 bases). The germline CDR1 and CDR2 sequences are SGHVS and FNYEAQ. This CDR3 has 15 residues. The V end was cut by 1 base, the J end by 5 bases, with 14 bases between. The CDR3 bases are TGTGCCAGCAGCTTAGACCAGGGAAAGTGGGAGACCCAGTACTTC. Amino acids: CASSLDQGKWETQYF.

The rearrangement links TRBV27 to TRBJ2-5; a possible D gene is TRBD1 (5 bases). V lost 2 bases and J 5 bases, leaving 18 bases between the germline ends. CDR3 length: 16 amino acids. The germline V gene has CDR1 MNHEY and CDR2 SMNVEV (reference sequence). CDR3 nucleotide sequence: TGTGCCAGCAGTTTAGTCCCAGGGTGGCTGCAGGAGACCCAGTACTTC. Translated: CASSLVPGWLQETQYF.

The chain uses TRBV7-2 and TRBJ1-1, with D perhaps matching TRBD1 (5 bases). V shed 4 bases and J shed 2 bases, with 14 bases lying between them. Germline CDR1 reads SGHTA; CDR2 reads FQGNSA. The CDR3 length is 15 residues. CDR3 residues: CASSSQRTGNTEAFF. In DNA, the CDR3 is TGTGCCAGCAGCTCCCAGAGAACAGGTAACACTGAAGCTTTCTTT.

The rearrangement uses TRBV7-2 and TRBJ2-1; possible D gene TRBD2, 6 bases. The V end was cut by 0 bases, the J end by 5 bases, with 11 bases between. Germline V gives CDR1 SGHTA, CDR2 FQGNSA. The CDR3 has 15 residues. The CDR3 loop reads CASSLAGGINNEQFF. For the CDR3, the DNA is TGTGCCAGCAGCTTAGCGGGAGGAATTAACAATGAGCAGTTCTTC. Supplemented by reference TRBV7-2 and TRBJ2-1, the full variable domain reads GAGVSQSPSNKVTEKGKDVELRCDPISGHTALYWYRQSLGQGLEFLIYFQGNSAPDKSGLPSDRFSAERTGGSVSTLTIQRTQQEDSAVYLCASSLAGGINNEQFFGPGTRLTVL.

As regards this clone: The sample contains more than one DNA sequence encoding this CDR3. The V call is TRBV7-3, the J call TRBJ2-2, with 7 bases that match TRBD1. The CDR3 is made up of 15 amino acids. V trimming: 2 bases; J trimming: 4 bases; junction bases outside the gene matches: 4. CDR1 SGHTA and CDR2 FQGTGA come from the germline V gene. The CDR3 loop is CASSLDRVGTGELFF. The CDR3 nucleotides are TGTGCCAGCAGCTTAGACAGGGTTGGCACCGGGGAGCTGTTTTTT. The entire variable domain, with the rest obtained from reference TRBV7-3 and TRBJ2-2, is as follows: GAGVSQTPSNKVTEKGKYVELRCDPISGHTALYWYRQSLGQGPEFLIYFQGTGAADDSGLPNDRFFAVRPEGSVSTLKIQRTERGDSAVYLCASSLDRVGTGELFFGEGSRLTVL.

With respect to this clone: Compared with germline, one end of the junction differs, possibly owing to a read error. The chain recombines TRBV6-5 with TRBJ1-2; D possibly corresponds to TRBD1 (5 bases). The CDR3 loop spans 15 amino acids. The germline V gene has CDR1 MNHEY and CDR2 SVGAGI. The CDR3 DNA follows: TGTGCCAGCAGTGACTCGCGGGGCGGCTACTATGGCTACACCTTC. Translated, it gives CASSDSRGGYYGYTF.